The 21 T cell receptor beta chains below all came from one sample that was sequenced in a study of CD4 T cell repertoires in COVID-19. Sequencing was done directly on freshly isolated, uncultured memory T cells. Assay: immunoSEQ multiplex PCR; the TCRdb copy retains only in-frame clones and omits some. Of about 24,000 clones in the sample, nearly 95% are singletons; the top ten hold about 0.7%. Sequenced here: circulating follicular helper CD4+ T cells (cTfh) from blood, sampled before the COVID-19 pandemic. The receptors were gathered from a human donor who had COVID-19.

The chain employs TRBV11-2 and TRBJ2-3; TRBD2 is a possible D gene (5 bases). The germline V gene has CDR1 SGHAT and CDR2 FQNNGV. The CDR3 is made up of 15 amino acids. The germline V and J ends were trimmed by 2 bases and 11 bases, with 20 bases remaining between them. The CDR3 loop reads CASSLNRLTSKEQYF. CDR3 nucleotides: TGTGCCAGCAGCTTAAACCGACTTACTAGTAAGGAGCAGTATTTT. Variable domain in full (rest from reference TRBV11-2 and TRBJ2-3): EAGVAQSPRYKIIEKRQSVAFWCNPISGHATLYWYQQILGQGPKLLIQFQNNGVVDDSQLPKDRFSAERLKGVDSTLKIQPAKLEDSAVYLCASSLNRLTSKEQYFGPGTRLTVL.

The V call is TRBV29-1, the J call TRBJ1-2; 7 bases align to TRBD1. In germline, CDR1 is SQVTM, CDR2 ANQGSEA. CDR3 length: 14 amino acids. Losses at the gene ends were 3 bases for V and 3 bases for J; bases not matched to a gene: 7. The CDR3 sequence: CSVDGTGVDYGYTF. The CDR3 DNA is TGCAGCGTTGATGGTACAGGGGTGGACTATGGCTACACCTTC.

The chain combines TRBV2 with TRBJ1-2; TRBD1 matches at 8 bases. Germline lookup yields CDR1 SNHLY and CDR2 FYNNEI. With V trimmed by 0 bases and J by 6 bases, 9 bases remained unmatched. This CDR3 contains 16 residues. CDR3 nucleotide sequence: TGTGCCAGCAGTGAAGCGGCCAGGGGGCTCGGGGATGGCTACACCTTC. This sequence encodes CASSEAARGLGDGYTF.

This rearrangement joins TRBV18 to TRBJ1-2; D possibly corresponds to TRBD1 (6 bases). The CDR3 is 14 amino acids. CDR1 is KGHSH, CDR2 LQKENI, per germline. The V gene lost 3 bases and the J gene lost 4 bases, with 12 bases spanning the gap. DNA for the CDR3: TGTGCCAGCTCACCGGGGGCAGGGGTCTATGGCTACACCTTC. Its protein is CASSPGAGVYGYTF.

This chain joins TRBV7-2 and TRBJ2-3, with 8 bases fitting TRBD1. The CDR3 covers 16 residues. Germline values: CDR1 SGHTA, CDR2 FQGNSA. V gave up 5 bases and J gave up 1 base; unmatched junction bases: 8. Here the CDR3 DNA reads TGTGCCAGCAGCAAAGAACCGGGACAGGGCACAGATACGCAGTATTTT. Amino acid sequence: CASSKEPGQGTDTQYF.

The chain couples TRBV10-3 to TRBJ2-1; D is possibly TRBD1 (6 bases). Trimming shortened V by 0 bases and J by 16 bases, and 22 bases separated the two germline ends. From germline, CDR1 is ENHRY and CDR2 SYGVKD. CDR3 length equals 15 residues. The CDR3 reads CAISESGPPHRVEFF. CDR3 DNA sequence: TGTGCCATCAGTGAGTCGGGCCCCCCCCACAGGGTGGAATTCTTC.

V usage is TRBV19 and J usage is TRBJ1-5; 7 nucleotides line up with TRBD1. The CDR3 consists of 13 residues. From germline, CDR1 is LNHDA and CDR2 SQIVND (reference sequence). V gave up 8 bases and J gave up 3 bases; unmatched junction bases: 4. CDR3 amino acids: CASSGQHNQPQHF. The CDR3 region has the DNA TGTGCCAGTTCGGGACAGCACAATCAGCCCCAGCATTTT.

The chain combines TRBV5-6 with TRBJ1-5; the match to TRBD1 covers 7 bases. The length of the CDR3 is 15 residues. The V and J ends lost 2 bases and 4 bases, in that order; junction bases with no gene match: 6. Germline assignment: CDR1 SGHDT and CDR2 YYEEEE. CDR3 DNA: TGTGCCAGCAGCTTCTCCGGGACAGTAAATCAGCCCCAGCATTTT. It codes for CASSFSGTVNQPQHF. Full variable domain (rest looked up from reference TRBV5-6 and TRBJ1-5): DAGVTQSPTHLIKTRGQQVTLRCSPKSGHDTVSWYQQALGQGPQFIFQYYEEEERQRGNFPDRFSGHQFPNYSSELNVNALLLGDSALYLCASSFSGTVNQPQHFGDGTRLSIL.

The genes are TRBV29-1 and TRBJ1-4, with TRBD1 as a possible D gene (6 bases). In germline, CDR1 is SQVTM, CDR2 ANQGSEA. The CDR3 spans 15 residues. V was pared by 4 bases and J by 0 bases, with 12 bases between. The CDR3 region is CSVVGEGATNEKLFF. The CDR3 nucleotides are TGCAGCGTTGTCGGGGAGGGGGCAACTAATGAAAAACTGTTTTTT.

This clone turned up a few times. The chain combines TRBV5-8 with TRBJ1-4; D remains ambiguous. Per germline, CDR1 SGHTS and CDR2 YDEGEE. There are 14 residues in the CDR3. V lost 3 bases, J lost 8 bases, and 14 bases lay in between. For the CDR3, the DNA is TGTGCCAGCAGCTCATCGGGGTCGCGGGAAAAACTGTTTTTT. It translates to CASSSSGSREKLFF.

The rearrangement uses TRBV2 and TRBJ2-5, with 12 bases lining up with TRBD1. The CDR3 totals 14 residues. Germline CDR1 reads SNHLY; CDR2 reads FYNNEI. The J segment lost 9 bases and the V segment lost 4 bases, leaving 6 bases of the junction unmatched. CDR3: CASSGGTGGRAQYF. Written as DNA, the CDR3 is TGTGCCAGCAGTGGGGGGACAGGGGGCAGGGCCCAGTACTTC.

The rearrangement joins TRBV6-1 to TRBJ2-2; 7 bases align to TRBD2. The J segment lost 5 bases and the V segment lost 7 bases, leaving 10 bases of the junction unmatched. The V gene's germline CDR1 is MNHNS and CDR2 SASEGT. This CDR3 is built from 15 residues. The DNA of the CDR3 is TGTGCCAGCACCGGGGCGGGAGAAAGAACCGGGGAGCTGTTTTTT. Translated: CASTGAGERTGELFF.

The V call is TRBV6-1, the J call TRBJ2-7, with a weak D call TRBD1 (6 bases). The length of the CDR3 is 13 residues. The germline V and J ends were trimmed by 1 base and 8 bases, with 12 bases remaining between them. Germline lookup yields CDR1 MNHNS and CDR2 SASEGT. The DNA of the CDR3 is TGTGCCAGCAGTGAAGTCGGCAGGGGTAAGCAGTACTTC. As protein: CASSEVGRGKQYF.

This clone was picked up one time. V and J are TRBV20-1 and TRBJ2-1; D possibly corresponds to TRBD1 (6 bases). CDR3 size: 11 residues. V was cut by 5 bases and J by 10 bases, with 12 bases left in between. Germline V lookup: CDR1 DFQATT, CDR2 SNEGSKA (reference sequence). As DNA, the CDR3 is TGCAGTGCTCTATGGGGGCGAGAGCAGTTCTTC. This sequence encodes CSALWGREQFF.

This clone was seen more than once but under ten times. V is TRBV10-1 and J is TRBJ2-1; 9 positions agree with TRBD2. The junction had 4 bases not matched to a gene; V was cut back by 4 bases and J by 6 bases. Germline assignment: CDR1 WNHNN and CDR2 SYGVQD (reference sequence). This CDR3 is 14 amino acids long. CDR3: CASSASGTSNEQFF. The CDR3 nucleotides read TGCGCCAGCAGTGCTAGCGGGACTTCCAATGAGCAGTTCTTC.

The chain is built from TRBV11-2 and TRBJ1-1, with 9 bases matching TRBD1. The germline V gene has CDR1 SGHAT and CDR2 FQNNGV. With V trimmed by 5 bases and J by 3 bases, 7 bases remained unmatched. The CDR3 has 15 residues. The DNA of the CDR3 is TGTGCCAGCAGCCCCCGGACAGGGGATGACACTGAAGCTTTCTTT. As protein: CASSPRTGDDTEAFF.

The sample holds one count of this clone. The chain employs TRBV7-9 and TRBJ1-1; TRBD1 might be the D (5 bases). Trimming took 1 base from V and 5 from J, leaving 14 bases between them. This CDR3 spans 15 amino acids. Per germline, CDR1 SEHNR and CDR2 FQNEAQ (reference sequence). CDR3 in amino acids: CASSLGGGSVTEAFF. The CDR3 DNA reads TGTGCCAGCAGCTTAGGGGGGGGTAGTGTAACTGAAGCTTTCTTT.

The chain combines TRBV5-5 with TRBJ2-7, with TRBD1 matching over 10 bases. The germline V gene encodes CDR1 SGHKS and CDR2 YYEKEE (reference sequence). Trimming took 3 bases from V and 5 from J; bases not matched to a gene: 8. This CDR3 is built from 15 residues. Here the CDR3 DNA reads TGTGCCAGCAGCTCGGTGACAGGGGGCATCGACGAGCAGTACTTC. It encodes CASSSVTGGIDEQYF.

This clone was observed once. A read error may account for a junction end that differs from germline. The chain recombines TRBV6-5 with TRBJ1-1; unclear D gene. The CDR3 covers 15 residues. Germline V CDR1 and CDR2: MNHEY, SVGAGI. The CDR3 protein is CASSYSSSLYTKAFF. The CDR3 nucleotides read TGTGCCAGCAGTTACTCGAGCAGCCTTTACACTAAAGCTTTCTTT.

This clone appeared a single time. The CDR3, as DNA: TGTGCCATAGGGGGCCGGAATGAAAAACTGTTTTTT. Protein sequence: CAIGGRNEKLFF. This chain joins TRBV19 and TRBJ1-4, with 7 positions matching TRBD1. This CDR3 comprises 12 residues. Per germline, CDR1 LNHDA and CDR2 SQIVND (reference sequence). The junction had 4 bases not matched to a gene; V was cut back by 10 bases and J by 5 bases.

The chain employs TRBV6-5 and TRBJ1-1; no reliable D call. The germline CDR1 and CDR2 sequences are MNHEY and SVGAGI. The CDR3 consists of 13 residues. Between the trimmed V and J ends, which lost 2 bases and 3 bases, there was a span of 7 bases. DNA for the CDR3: TGTGCCAGCAGTTACATGCGGGACACTGAAGCTTTCTTT. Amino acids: CASSYMRDTEAFF.